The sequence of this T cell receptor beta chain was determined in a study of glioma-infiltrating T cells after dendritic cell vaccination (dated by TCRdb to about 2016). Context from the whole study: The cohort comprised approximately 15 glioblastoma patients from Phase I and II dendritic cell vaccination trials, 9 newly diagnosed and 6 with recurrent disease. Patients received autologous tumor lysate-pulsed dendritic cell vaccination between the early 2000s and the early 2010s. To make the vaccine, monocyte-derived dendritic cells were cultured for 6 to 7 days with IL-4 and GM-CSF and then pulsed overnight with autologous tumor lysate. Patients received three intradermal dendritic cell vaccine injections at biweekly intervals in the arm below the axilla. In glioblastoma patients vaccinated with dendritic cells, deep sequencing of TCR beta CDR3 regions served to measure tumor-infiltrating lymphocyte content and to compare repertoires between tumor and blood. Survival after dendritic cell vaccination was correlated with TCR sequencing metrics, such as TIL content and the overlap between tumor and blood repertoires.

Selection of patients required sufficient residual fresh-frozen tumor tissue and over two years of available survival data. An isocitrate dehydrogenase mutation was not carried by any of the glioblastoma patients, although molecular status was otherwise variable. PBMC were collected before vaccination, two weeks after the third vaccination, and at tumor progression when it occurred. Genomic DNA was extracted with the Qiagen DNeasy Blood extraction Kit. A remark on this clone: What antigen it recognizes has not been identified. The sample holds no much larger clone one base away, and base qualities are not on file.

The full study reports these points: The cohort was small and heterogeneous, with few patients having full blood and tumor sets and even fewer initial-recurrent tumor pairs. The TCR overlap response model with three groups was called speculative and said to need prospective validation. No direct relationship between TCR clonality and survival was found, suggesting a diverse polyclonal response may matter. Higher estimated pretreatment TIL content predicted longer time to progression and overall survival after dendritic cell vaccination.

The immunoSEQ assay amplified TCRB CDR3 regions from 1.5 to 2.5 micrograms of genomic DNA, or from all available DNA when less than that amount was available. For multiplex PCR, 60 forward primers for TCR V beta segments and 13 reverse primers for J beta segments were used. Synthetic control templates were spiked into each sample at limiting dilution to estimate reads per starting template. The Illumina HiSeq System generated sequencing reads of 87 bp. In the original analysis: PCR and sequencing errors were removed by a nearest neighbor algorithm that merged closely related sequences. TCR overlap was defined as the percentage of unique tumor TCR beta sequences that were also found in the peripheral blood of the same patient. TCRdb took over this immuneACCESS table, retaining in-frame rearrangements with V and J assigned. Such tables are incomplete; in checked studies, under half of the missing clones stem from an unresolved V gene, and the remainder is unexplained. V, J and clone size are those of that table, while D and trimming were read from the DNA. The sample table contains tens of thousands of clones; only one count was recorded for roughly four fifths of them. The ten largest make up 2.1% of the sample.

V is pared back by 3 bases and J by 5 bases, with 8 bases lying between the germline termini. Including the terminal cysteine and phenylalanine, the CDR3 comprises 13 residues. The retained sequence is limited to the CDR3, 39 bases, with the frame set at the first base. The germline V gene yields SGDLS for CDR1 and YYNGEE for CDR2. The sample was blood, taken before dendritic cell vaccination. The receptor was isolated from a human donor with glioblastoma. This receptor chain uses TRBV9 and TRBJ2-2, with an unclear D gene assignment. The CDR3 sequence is CASSASLTGELFF. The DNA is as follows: TGTGCCAGCAGCGCGAGCTTAACCGGGGAGCTGTTTTTT.